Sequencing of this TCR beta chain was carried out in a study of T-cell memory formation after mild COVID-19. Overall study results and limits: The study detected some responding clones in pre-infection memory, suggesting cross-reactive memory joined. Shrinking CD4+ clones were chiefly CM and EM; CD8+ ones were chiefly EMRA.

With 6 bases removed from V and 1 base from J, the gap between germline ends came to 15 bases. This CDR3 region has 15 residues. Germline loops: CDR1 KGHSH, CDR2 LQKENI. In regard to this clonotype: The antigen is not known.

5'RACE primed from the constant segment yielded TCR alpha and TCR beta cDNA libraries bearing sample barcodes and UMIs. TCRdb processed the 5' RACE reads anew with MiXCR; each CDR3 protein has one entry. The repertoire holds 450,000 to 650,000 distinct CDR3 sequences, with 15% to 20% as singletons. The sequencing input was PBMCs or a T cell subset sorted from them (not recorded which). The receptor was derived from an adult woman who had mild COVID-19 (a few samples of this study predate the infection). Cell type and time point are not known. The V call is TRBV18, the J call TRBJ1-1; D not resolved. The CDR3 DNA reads TGTGCCAGCTCTAAAACCGACACGACGAACACTGAAGCTTTCTTT. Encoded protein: CASSKTDTTNTEAFF.